The 19 T cell receptor beta chains given below trace back to one sample, sequenced in a study of blood T cell repertoires in COVID-19. Clones were read by immunoSEQ multiplex PCR, and TCRdb kept only the in-frame ones, dropping some. Of 95,000 to 150,000 clones in the sample, around 86% were seen once. The source material was peripheral blood. Receptors originate from a woman aged 80 or over with acute or convalescent COVID-19.

The chain employs TRBV7-2 and TRBJ2-2, with 7 bases lining up with TRBD2. There are 14 residues in the CDR3. Trimming took 3 bases from V and 5 from J; bases not matched to a gene: 3. In germline, CDR1 is SGHTA, CDR2 FQGNSA. CDR3 nucleotide sequence: TGTGCCAGCAGCTTCAGCGGGGCAACCGGGGAGCTGTTTTTT. Its protein is CASSFSGATGELFF.

This chain uses TRBV9 with TRBJ1-2, with TRBD1 identical over 7 bases. The germline gives CDR1 SGDLS, CDR2 YYNGEE. This CDR3 comprises 16 residues. J was trimmed by 4 bases and V by 0 bases; bases with no gene match: 9. CDR3 in amino acids: CASSVEVGGTAYGYTF. The CDR3 DNA reads as TGTGCCAGCAGCGTAGAGGTTGGTGGGACAGCCTATGGCTACACCTTC.

The genes are TRBV14 and TRBJ1-5; weak D call: TRBD1 (6 bases). The CDR3 totals 13 residues. Between the trimmed V and J ends, which lost 6 bases and 4 bases, there was a span of 10 bases. CDR1 is SGHDN, CDR2 FVKESK, per germline. The CDR3 loop reads CASSRGGNQPQHF. CDR3 in DNA: TGTGCCAGCAGTCGAGGGGGAAATCAGCCCCAGCATTTT.

This clone was seen a handful of times. The rearrangement joins TRBV15 to TRBJ2-7; the D is unclear. There are 12 residues in the CDR3. With 0 bases removed from V and 5 bases from J, the gap between germline ends came to 5 bases. Germline CDR1 reads LNHNV; CDR2 reads YYDKDF (reference sequence). Here the CDR3 DNA reads TGTGCCACCAGCAGAGATCTTAACGAGCAGTACTTC. It yields the protein CATSRDLNEQYF.

This clone appeared a few times. The chain links TRBV11-2 to TRBJ1-1; 11 bases map to TRBD1. J lost 10 bases, V lost 5 bases, and 6 bases had no gene match. Per germline, CDR1 SGHAT and CDR2 FQNNGV. This CDR3 is 13 amino acids long. CDR3 residues: CASSAGQGAGAFF. CDR3 bases: TGTGCCAGCAGCGCAGGACAGGGGGCTGGAGCTTTCTTT.

The genes are TRBV9 and TRBJ2-5, with D possibly TRBD1 on 6 matching bases. V lost 3 bases and J 4 bases, leaving 13 bases between the germline ends. The CDR3 has 14 amino acids. The germline gives CDR1 SGDLS, CDR2 YYNGEE. The CDR3 sequence is CASSGGRQVETQYF. The CDR3 DNA reads as TGTGCCAGCAGCGGGGGAAGACAGGTAGAGACCCAGTACTTC.

This rearrangement joins TRBV2 to TRBJ1-4; D is perhaps TRBD1 (5 bases). The CDR3 sequence is 13 residues long. Germline V gives CDR1 SNHLY, CDR2 FYNNEI. Trimming cost V 6 bases and J 4 bases, with 9 bases left between them. The CDR3 DNA reads TGTGCCAGCAGGCAGGGTCTTAATGAAAAACTGTTTTTT. Translation: CASRQGLNEKLFF.

In this sample, this clone turned up once. The rearrangement uses TRBV12-3 or TRBV12-4 and TRBJ1-5; 7 nucleotides match TRBD1. CDR3 length: 13 residues. J gave up 8 bases and V 5 bases, and 6 bases lay outside the gene matches. Written as DNA, the CDR3 is TGTGCCAGCAGTGCCGACAGGGTGAAGCCCCAGCATTTT. It codes for CASSADRVKPQHF.

This clone was detected once. This chain connects TRBV6-5 to TRBJ1-1; D may be TRBD1 (5 bases). The CDR3 is 13 residues long. Germline V lookup: CDR1 MNHEY, CDR2 SVGAGI. V was trimmed by 11 bases and J by 4 bases, leaving 17 bases between them. DNA of the CDR3: TGTGCCGCAAGGGGCCCGGTTGGCACTGAAGCTTTCTTT. Protein product: CAARGPVGTEAFF.

The CDR3 nucleotides read TGTGCCACCCAACGGAGAATGAACACTGAAGCTTTCTTT. Amino acids: CATQRRMNTEAFF. This chain joins TRBV6-5 and TRBJ1-1, with D hard to call. Germline CDR1 reads MNHEY; CDR2 reads SVGAGI. V was cut by 10 bases and J by 0 bases, with 12 bases left in between. This CDR3 contains 13 residues.

This sequence joins TRBV18 and TRBJ2-5; 8 nucleotides match TRBD2. The CDR3 spans 15 residues. CDR1 and CDR2 from the germline V gene are KGHSH and LQKENI. V was clipped by 3 bases and J by 0 bases; unmatched bases: 3. DNA of the CDR3: TGTGCCAGCTCACCCCTCGGGGGGGACCAAGAGACCCAGTACTTC. Translation: CASSPLGGDQETQYF.

The chain uses TRBV18 and TRBJ2-7; no firm D call. The germline V gene encodes CDR1 KGHSH and CDR2 LQKENI. The CDR3 consists of 13 residues. V was pared by 3 bases and J by 0 bases, with 6 bases between. In nucleotides, the CDR3 is TGTGCCAGCTCACCCTCAGTCTCCTACGAGCAGTACTTC. This sequence encodes CASSPSVSYEQYF.

The gene calls are TRBV6-2 or TRBV6-3 and TRBJ2-3, with D maybe TRBD1 (6 bases). CDR3 length: 16 residues. The V gene lost 3 bases and the J gene lost 4 bases, with 17 bases spanning the gap. Germline CDR1 is MNHEY and CDR2 is SVGEGT. CDR3 DNA: TGTGCCAGCAGTTATCAGGGGTCGGGGTTTGCAGATACGCAGTATTTT. It is translated as CASSYQGSGFADTQYF.

The chain couples TRBV6-5 to TRBJ1-6; no firm D call. The CDR3 is 15 residues long. V was clipped by 0 bases and J by 6 bases, with 9 bases between them. Per the germline V gene, CDR1 is MNHEY and CDR2 is SVGAGI. In nucleotides, the CDR3 is TGTGCCAGCAGTTACTCGCAGGTTTTTAATTCACCCCTCCACTTT. Translated: CASSYSQVFNSPLHF.

This rearrangement joins TRBV5-4 to TRBJ2-7, with TRBD1 matching 7 bases. The CDR3 is made up of 14 amino acids. Unmatched junction bases numbered 6, after V lost 3 bases and J lost 3 bases. Germline CDR1 reads SGHNT; CDR2 reads YYREEE (reference sequence). Here the CDR3 DNA reads TGTGCCAGCAGCTCAGGACAGGTCCTCTACGAGCAGTACTTC. This translates into CASSSGQVLYEQYF.

This clone was seen more than once but under ten times. The V call is TRBV6-1, the J call TRBJ1-2, with 10 nucleotides matching TRBD1. Germline-derived CDR1 and CDR2 are MNHNS and SASEGT. The trim removed 4 bases at V and 6 bases at J, leaving 11 bases unmatched. This CDR3 spans 16 amino acids. The CDR3 sequence: CASSGFSGQGDDGYTF. In nucleotides, the CDR3 is TGTGCCAGCAGTGGTTTTTCAGGACAGGGGGATGATGGCTACACCTTC.

The V gene is TRBV24-1, the J gene TRBJ2-1; tentatively, D is TRBD1 (8 bases). This CDR3 comprises 16 residues. Germline loops: CDR1 KGHDR, CDR2 SFDVKD. V lost 3 bases and J lost 8, with 19 bases in between. This CDR3 is CATSDAGQGRGDEQFF. CDR3 DNA sequence: TGTGCCACCAGTGATGCCGGACAGGGCCGGGGGGATGAGCAGTTCTTC.

The V and J genes are TRBV19 and TRBJ1-2, with 11 bases lining up with TRBD1. The CDR3 has 13 residues. CDR1 and CDR2 from the germline V gene are LNHDA and SQIVND (reference sequence). V trimming: 8 bases; J trimming: 4 bases; junction bases outside the gene matches: 3. The CDR3 coding sequence is TGTGCCAGTGGGGACAGGGGGTTCTATGGCTACACCTTC. Translating it yields CASGDRGFYGYTF.

The chain couples TRBV23-1 to TRBJ2-7; a weak D match, TRBD1 (6 bases). TRBV23-1 qualifies as an ORF whose function is uncertain. Trimming left V 7 bases short and J 3 bases short, with 16 bases between. This CDR3 is built from 14 residues. The CDR3: CASNNDRTDYEQYV. CDR3 bases: TGCGCCAGCAACAACGATCGGACAGACTACGAGCAGTACGTC.